Below, one T cell receptor beta chain is given with its context. Its antigen is unidentified. TCRdb passed the 5' RACE reads through MiXCR, listing each CDR3 protein once. Here the sample spans approximately 550,000 distinct CDR3 sequences, under 25% being singletons. The J segment lost 4 bases and the V segment lost 4 bases, leaving 10 bases of the junction unmatched. CDR3 length: 16 amino acids. Per germline, CDR1 SGHRS and CDR2 YFSETQ. These data are taken from a study of identical twins. Healthy Caucasian donors formed the entire cohort. The study's findings and limits: Conclusions leaned on cross-sectional statistical analysis and did not track the same donors over time. Invariant cells of the MAIT and iNKT types might have partly distorted the zero-insertion analyses. Excess sharing between twins was weaker in beta out-of-frame sequences.

The data also belong to a second study, concerning yellow fever vaccine responses in identical twins.

Sample: CD4+ T cells sorted from blood. The source is a woman aged 18-29 years in good health. The J gene is TRBJ2-7, the V gene TRBV5-1, with 11 bases lining up with TRBD2. DNA of the CDR3: TGCGCCAGCAGCCAACAACGGACTAGCGGGCTTTACGAGCAGTACTTC. Protein: CASSQQRTSGLYEQYF.